The 30 T cell receptor beta chains reported below all come from one sample, sequenced in a study of blood T cell repertoires in COVID-19. Produced via immunoSEQ multiplex PCR; TCRdb's table is partial and in-frame only. The table records nearly 300,000 clones, 88% of them present only once. Specimen: peripheral blood. Every receptor here comes from a woman aged 25-40 years who had recovered from COVID-19.

This clone has just one count. This chain joins TRBV5-1 and TRBJ2-3; 7 nucleotides line up with TRBD2. Trimming cost V 5 bases and J 0 bases; bases outside gene matches: 3. The CDR3 covers 14 residues. CDR1 and CDR2 from the germline V gene are SGHRS and YFSETQ. Here the CDR3 DNA reads TGCGCCAGCAGAGCGGGACTTAGCACAGATACGCAGTATTTT. Protein: CASRAGLSTDTQYF.

V and J are TRBV30 and TRBJ1-1, with 7 bases identical to TRBD1. The V segment lost 1 base and the J segment 1 base; nucleotides outside the gene matches: 6. The CDR3 sequence is 15 residues long. From germline, CDR1 is GTSNPN and CDR2 SVGIG (reference sequence). This CDR3 is CAWSALTGRNTEAFF. CDR3 coding DNA: TGTGCCTGGAGTGCCTTGACAGGGCGGAACACTGAAGCTTTCTTT.

As concerns this clone: The same CDR3 can be traced to other DNA sequences in this sample. This chain connects TRBV28 to TRBJ1-5; D unresolved. V was cut by 3 bases and J by 6 bases, with 6 bases left in between. The CDR3 runs 12 residues. Germline-derived CDR1 and CDR2 are MDHEN and SYDVKM. CDR3 nucleotide sequence: TGTGCCAGCAGTTTGGGAGCTCAGCCCCAGCATTTT. This gives the protein CASSLGAQPQHF.

As DNA, the CDR3 is TGTGCCAGCAGTTACCAAGGGACAGGGGGTTATACTGAAGCTTTCTTT. Protein sequence: CASSYQGTGGYTEAFF. The gene calls are TRBV6-5 and TRBJ1-1, with 11 bases identical to TRBD1. Trimming cost V 2 bases and J 5 bases; bases outside gene matches: 7. CDR1 and CDR2 (germline): MNHEY, SVGAGI. This CDR3 is built from 16 residues.

The CDR3 protein is CASSPREQGLRGYTF. In nucleotides, the CDR3 is TGTGCCAGCTCACCACGTGAACAGGGGTTGCGGGGCTACACCTTC. The J gene is TRBJ1-2, the V gene TRBV18; 7 bases are shared with TRBD1. The V segment lost 1 base and the J segment 8 bases; nucleotides outside the gene matches: 10. CDR3 length: 15 residues. Per germline, CDR1 KGHSH and CDR2 LQKENI.

The chain combines TRBV3-1 (or the pseudogene TRBV3-2) with TRBJ2-3, with D possibly being TRBD2 (5 bases). The V gene's germline CDR1 is LGHDT and CDR2 YNNKEL (reference sequence). CDR3 size: 14 residues. The germline V and J ends were trimmed by 4 bases and 0 bases, with 8 bases remaining between them. CDR3 sequence (DNA): TGTGCCAGCAGCCTAAGCGGTAGCACAGATACGCAGTATTTT. It codes for CASSLSGSTDTQYF.

The chain carries TRBV7-9 and TRBJ2-2, with D possibly matching TRBD1 (6 bases). Per the germline V gene, CDR1 is SEHNR and CDR2 is FQNEAQ (reference sequence). With 0 bases removed from V and 4 bases from J, the gap between germline ends came to 15 bases. The CDR3 covers 17 residues. The CDR3 sequence is CASSLATGTTSTGELFF. CDR3 coding DNA: TGTGCCAGCAGCTTAGCAACCGGGACAACGAGCACCGGGGAGCTGTTTTTT. Drawing the rest from reference TRBV7-9 and TRBJ2-2, the complete variable domain is DTGVSQNPRHKITKRGQNVTFRCDPISEHNRLYWYRQTLGQGPEFLTYFQNEAQLEKSRLLSDRFSAERPKGSFSTLEIQRTEQGDSAMYLCASSLATGTTSTGELFFGEGSRLTVL.

This clone showed up just once. V and J are TRBV28 and TRBJ1-5; D is ambiguous. Trimming stripped 4 bases from V and 2 bases from J, with 12 bases between. The CDR3 is 15 residues long. Germline lookup yields CDR1 MDHEN and CDR2 SYDVKM. CDR3 sequence reads: CASSSDIFGNQPQHF. CDR3 sequence (DNA): TGTGCCAGCAGTTCCGACATATTCGGCAATCAGCCCCAGCATTTT.

The V call is TRBV4-1, the J call TRBJ1-4, with D perhaps matching TRBD1 (5 bases). V lost 4 bases and J lost 0, with 15 bases in between. The CDR3 runs to 17 residues. Germline-derived CDR1 and CDR2 are MGHRA and YSYEKL. The CDR3 DNA follows: TGCGCCAGCAGCCGTTCAGGGCGAATTACAACTAATGAAAAACTGTTTTTT. Translation: CASSRSGRITTNEKLFF.

The V gene is TRBV7-6, the J gene TRBJ1-1, with D uncertain. CDR1 and CDR2 (germline): SGHVS, FNYEAQ. The ends were cut back, 0 bases at V and 12 bases at J, with 23 bases in the middle. This CDR3 is 16 amino acids long. CDR3 residues: CASSLAGEGRAGRTFF. The CDR3 DNA sequence: TGTGCCAGCAGCTTAGCGGGTGAAGGGAGGGCTGGGAGGACTTTCTTT.

J is TRBJ2-5 and V is TRBV6-4, with a weak D call TRBD1 (6 bases). Germline assignment: CDR1 MRHNA and CDR2 SNTAGT. The CDR3 is 15 residues long. Deletions cut 2 bases from V and 5 bases from J, with 15 bases between. The CDR3: CASSDTTGPRETQYF. The CDR3 DNA reads as TGTGCCAGCAGTGACACAACAGGGCCCCGGGAGACCCAGTACTTC.

The CDR3 coding sequence is TGTGCCATCAGTGAGGGCGGGGTTAGCACAGATACGCAGTATTTT. It is translated as CAISEGGVSTDTQYF. This sequence joins TRBV10-3 and TRBJ2-3; D may be TRBD2 (6 bases). The CDR3 is 15 amino acids. Per germline, CDR1 ENHRY and CDR2 SYGVKD. The germline V and J ends were trimmed by 2 bases and 0 bases, with 9 bases remaining between them.

This clone has only one observation. V is TRBV6-5 and J is TRBJ2-1; tentatively, D is TRBD2 (5 bases). CDR1 and CDR2 from the germline V gene are MNHEY and SVGAGI. This CDR3 region has 15 residues. V lost 8 bases, J lost 9 bases, and 23 bases lay in between. CDR3: CASGPAVSFQSEQFF. CDR3 in DNA: TGTGCCAGCGGCCCAGCGGTCTCATTTCAGAGTGAGCAGTTCTTC.

The chain has TRBV28 and TRBJ1-4, with D tentatively TRBD1 (5 bases). Germline V lookup: CDR1 MDHEN, CDR2 SYDVKM. V lost 4 bases to trimming and J lost 12 bases, with 18 bases between them. There are 14 residues in the CDR3. The CDR3 DNA sequence: TGTGCCAGCAGTTCCCCGGGACTACCCCTGGAACTGTTTTTT. This gives the protein CASSSPGLPLELFF.

V and J are TRBV9 and TRBJ2-3; 11 bases align to TRBD2. Looked up from germline, CDR1 is SGDLS and CDR2 is YYNGEE. V lost 4 bases and J lost 5; bases outside the gene matches: 18. The CDR3 totals 19 residues. The CDR3 sequence is CASSPRPRPGLAAGDTQYF. The CDR3 DNA sequence: TGTGCCAGCAGCCCCCGCCCAAGACCGGGACTAGCGGCCGGAGATACGCAGTATTTT.

V gene TRBV10-3 combines with J gene TRBJ2-7; 7 bases agree with TRBD1. Trimming removed 10 bases from V and 5 bases from J; junction bases left unmatched: 5. The CDR3 is made up of 11 amino acids. Germline V lookup: CDR1 ENHRY, CDR2 SYGVKD. The CDR3 nucleotides read TGTGCCACCCAGGGGGACCACGAGCAGTACTTC. Protein sequence: CATQGDHEQYF.

The chain combines TRBV10-2 with TRBJ2-1, with a weak D call TRBD2 (5 bases). V gave up 0 bases and J gave up 8 bases, with 5 bases separating them. This CDR3 is 12 amino acids long. CDR1 and CDR2 from the germline V gene are WSHSY and SAAADI. As DNA, the CDR3 is TGCGCCAGCAGTGAGTCCGGGGATGAGCAGTTCTTC. Translation gives CASSESGDEQFF.

The count of this clone is one. This sample also contains other DNA sequences that code for the same CDR3. The CDR3 protein is CASSLTRYEQYF. The CDR3 DNA reads as TGTGCCAGCAGTTTAACCCGGTACGAGCAGTACTTC. This rearrangement joins TRBV12-3 or TRBV12-4 to TRBJ2-7; D unclear. V gave up 2 bases and J gave up 4 bases, with 6 bases separating them. The CDR3 is 12 residues long.

This chain connects TRBV12-5 to TRBJ2-5; TRBD1 aligns across 10 bases. This CDR3 has 16 residues. Germline loops: CDR1 LGHNT, CDR2 FRNRAP. Trimming removed 5 bases from V and 4 bases from J; junction bases left unmatched: 10. The CDR3, as DNA: TGTGCTAGTGGTCTCCGGGACAGGGGAGTAGCAGAGACCCAGTACTTC. Protein: CASGLRDRGVAETQYF.

V gene TRBV5-5 combines with J gene TRBJ1-2; D is ambiguous. The CDR3 consists of 13 residues. From germline, CDR1 is SGHKS and CDR2 YYEKEE (reference sequence). V was shortened by 1 base and J by 2 bases, with 6 bases between the two germline ends. In DNA, the CDR3 is TGTGCCAGCAGCTTGATGGAGAACTATGGCTACACCTTC. Protein sequence: CASSLMENYGYTF.

The chain carries TRBV19 and TRBJ2-4; D is perhaps TRBD2 (5 bases). The V end was cut by 2 bases, the J end by 0 bases, with 14 bases between. This CDR3 has 17 amino acids. CDR1 and CDR2 (germline): LNHDA, SQIVND (reference sequence). The CDR3 DNA reads TGTGCCAGTAGTATATACCGGGGTGGCGTAGCCAAAAACATTCAGTACTTC. It specifies CASSIYRGGVAKNIQYF.

The chain uses TRBV7-3 and TRBJ2-2; the D gene is possibly TRBD2 (5 bases). This CDR3 region has 16 residues. Germline V gives CDR1 SGHTA, CDR2 FQGTGA. Trimming pared 2 bases from V and 0 bases from J, leaving 10 bases between. CDR3 protein: CASSLRGGSNTGELFF. The CDR3 DNA follows: TGTGCCAGCAGCTTACGGGGTGGATCGAACACCGGGGAGCTGTTTTTT.

V usage is TRBV2 and J usage is TRBJ2-5; 9 bases are a match to TRBD1. CDR1 and CDR2 (germline): SNHLY, FYNNEI. This CDR3 contains 14 residues. V lost 8 bases to trimming and J lost 2 bases; unmatched junction nucleotides: 6. In nucleotides, the CDR3 is TGTGCCAGCGGAGAAGACAGGGGGCAAGAGACCCAGTACTTC. Amino acid sequence: CASGEDRGQETQYF. Full variable domain (remainder filled in from reference TRBV2 and TRBJ2-5): EPEVTQTPSHQVTQMGQEVILRCVPISNHLYFYWYRQILGQKVEFLVSFYNNEISEKSEIFDDQFSVERPDGSNFTLKIRSTKLEDSAMYFCASGEDRGQETQYFGPGTRLLVL.

This chain uses TRBV9 with TRBJ1-6; D call uncertain. Trimming removed 2 bases at V and 0 bases at J, with 6 bases between. Germline V gene data show CDR1 as SGDLS and CDR2 as YYNGEE. This CDR3 has 15 residues. The CDR3, as DNA: TGTGCCAGCAGCGTGTCCAGCTCCTATAATTCACCCCTCCACTTT. The encoded protein is CASSVSSSYNSPLHF.

Comments on this clone: The identical CDR3 is also encoded by other nucleotide sequences in the sample. CDR3 nucleotides: TGTGCCAGCAGCCAAGACAGGGATCAGCCCCAGCATTTT. This sequence encodes CASSQDRDQPQHF. V is TRBV3-1 (or the pseudogene TRBV3-2) and J is TRBJ1-5; the D gene is possibly TRBD1 (5 bases). The germline gives CDR1 LGHDT, CDR2 YNNKEL (reference sequence). CDR3 size: 13 residues. Between the trimmed V and J ends, which lost 0 bases and 5 bases, there was a span of 5 bases.

The rearrangement joins TRBV7-2 to TRBJ1-1; 12 nucleotides agree with TRBD1. There are 15 residues in the CDR3. CDR1 and CDR2 from the germline V gene are SGHTA and FQGNSA. V gave up 2 bases and J gave up 11 bases; unmatched junction bases: 9. CDR3 sequence reads: CASSLPRDRGRRAFF. The CDR3 DNA is TGTGCCAGCAGCTTACCACGGGACAGGGGGCGGCGGGCTTTCTTT.

The V call is TRBV2, the J call TRBJ1-1; tentatively, D is TRBD1 (5 bases). V was cut by 8 bases and J by 3 bases, with 10 bases left in between. CDR3 length equals 12 residues. CDR1 is SNHLY, CDR2 FYNNEI, per germline. The CDR3 coding sequence is TGTGCCAGCTCGGGGGAGTACACTGAAGCTTTCTTT. As protein: CASSGEYTEAFF.

The CDR3 bases are TGCGCCAGCAGCTTGGCCTCCACCAGCTCCTACGAGCAGTACTTC. This gives the protein CASSLASTSSYEQYF. The J gene is TRBJ2-7, the V gene TRBV5-1, with no clear D. This CDR3 comprises 15 residues. V shed 0 bases and J shed 0 bases, with 10 bases lying between them. Germline CDR1 reads SGHRS; CDR2 reads YFSETQ.

The genes are TRBV9 and TRBJ2-5; D might be TRBD2 (6 bases). This CDR3 has 15 amino acids. V lost 2 bases, J lost 2 bases, and 13 bases lay in between. The germline CDR1 and CDR2 sequences are SGDLS and YYNGEE. CDR3 sequence (DNA): TGTGCCAGCAGCGTTTACGGGGGATCACAAGAGACCCAGTACTTC. Amino acids: CASSVYGGSQETQYF.

The chain links TRBV9 to TRBJ2-3, with TRBD1 matching over 7 bases. With V trimmed by 4 bases and J by 5 bases, 7 bases remained unmatched. The CDR3 extends over 14 amino acids. Germline lookup yields CDR1 SGDLS and CDR2 YYNGEE. CDR3 sequence reads: CASSLRDSGDTQYF. CDR3 nucleotides: TGTGCCAGCAGCCTGAGGGACAGTGGAGATACGCAGTATTTT.